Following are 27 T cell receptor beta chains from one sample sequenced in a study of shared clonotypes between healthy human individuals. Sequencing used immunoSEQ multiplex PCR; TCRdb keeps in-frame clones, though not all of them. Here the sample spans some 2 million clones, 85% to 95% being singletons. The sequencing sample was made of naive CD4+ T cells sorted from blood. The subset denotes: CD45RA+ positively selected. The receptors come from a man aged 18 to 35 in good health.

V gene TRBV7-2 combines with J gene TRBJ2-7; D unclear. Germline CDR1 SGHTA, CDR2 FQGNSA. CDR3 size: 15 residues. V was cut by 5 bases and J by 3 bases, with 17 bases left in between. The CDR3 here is CASSPGPRSLYEQYF. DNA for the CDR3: TGTGCCAGCAGCCCGGGCCCCCGCTCCCTCTACGAGCAGTACTTC.

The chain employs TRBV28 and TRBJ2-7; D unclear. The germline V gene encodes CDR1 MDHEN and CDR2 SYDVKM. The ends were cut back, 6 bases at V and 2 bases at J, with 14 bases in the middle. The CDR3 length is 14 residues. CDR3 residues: CASRQHGSTYEQYF. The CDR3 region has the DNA TGTGCCAGCAGGCAGCACGGGTCGACCTACGAGCAGTACTTC.

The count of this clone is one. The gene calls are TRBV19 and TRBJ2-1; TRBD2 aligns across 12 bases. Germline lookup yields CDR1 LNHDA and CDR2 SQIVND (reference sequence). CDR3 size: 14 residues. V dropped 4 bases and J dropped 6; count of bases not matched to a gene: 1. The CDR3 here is CASSTSGGANEQFF. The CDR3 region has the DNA TGTGCCAGTAGTACTAGCGGGGGGGCCAATGAGCAGTTCTTC.

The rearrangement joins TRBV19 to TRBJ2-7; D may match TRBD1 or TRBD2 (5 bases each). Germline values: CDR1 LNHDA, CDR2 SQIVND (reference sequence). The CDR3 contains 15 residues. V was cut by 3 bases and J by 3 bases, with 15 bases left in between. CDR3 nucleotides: TGTGCCAGTAGTATGCTCCAAGGGACGGGCTACGAGCAGTACTTC. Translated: CASSMLQGTGYEQYF.

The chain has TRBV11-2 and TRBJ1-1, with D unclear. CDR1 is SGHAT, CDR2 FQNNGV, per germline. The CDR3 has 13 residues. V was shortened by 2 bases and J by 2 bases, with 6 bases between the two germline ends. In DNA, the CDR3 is TGTGCCAGCAGCTTACGGATTAACACTGAAGCTTTCTTT. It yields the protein CASSLRINTEAFF. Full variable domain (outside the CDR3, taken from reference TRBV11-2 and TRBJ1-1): EAGVAQSPRYKIIEKRQSVAFWCNPISGHATLYWYQQILGQGPKLLIQFQNNGVVDDSQLPKDRFSAERLKGVDSTLKIQPAKLEDSAVYLCASSLRINTEAFFGQGTRLTVV.

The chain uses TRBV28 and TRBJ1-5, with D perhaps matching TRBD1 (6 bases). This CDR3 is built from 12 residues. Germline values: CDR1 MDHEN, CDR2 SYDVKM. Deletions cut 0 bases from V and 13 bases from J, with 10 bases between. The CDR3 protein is CASSLWETGQHF. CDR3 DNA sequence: TGTGCCAGCAGTTTATGGGAAACAGGGCAGCATTTT.

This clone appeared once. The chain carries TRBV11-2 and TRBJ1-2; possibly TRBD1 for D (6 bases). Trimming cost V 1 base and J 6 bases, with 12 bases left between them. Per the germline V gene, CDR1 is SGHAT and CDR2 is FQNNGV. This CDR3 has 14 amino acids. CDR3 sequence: CASSLAGRGHGYTF. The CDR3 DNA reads TGTGCCAGCAGCTTAGCGGGCAGGGGACATGGCTACACCTTC.

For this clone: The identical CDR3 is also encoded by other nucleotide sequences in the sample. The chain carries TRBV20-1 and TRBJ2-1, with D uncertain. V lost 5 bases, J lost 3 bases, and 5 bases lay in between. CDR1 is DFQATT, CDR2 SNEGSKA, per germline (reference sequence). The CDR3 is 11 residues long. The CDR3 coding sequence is TGCAGTGCTGCTGACTACAATGAGCAGTTCTTC. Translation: CSAADYNEQFF.

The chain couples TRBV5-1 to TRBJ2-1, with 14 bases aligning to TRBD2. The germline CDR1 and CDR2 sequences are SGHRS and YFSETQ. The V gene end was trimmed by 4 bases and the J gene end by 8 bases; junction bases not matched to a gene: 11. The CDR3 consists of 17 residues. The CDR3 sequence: CASSNGLAGGIGDEQFF. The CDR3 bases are TGCGCCAGCAGCAACGGACTAGCGGGAGGTATCGGCGATGAGCAGTTCTTC.

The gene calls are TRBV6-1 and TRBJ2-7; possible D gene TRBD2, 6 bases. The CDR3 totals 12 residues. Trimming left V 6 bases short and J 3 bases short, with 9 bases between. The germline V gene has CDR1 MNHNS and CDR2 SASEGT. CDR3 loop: CASSPEGYEQYF. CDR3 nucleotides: TGTGCCAGCAGCCCGGAGGGCTACGAGCAGTACTTC.

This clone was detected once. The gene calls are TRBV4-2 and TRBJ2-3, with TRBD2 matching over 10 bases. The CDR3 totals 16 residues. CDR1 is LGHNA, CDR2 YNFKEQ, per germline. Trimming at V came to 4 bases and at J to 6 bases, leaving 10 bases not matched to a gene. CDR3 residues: CASSPLWTSGGDTQYF. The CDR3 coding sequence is TGTGCCAGCAGCCCACTTTGGACTAGCGGCGGGGATACGCAGTATTTT.

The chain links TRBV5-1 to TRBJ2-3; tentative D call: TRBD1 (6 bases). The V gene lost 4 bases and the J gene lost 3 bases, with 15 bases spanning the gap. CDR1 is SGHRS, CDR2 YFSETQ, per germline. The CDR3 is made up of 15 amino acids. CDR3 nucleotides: TGCGCCAGCAGCGAATGGTCCCAGGGGACAGATACGCAGTATTTT. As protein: CASSEWSQGTDTQYF.

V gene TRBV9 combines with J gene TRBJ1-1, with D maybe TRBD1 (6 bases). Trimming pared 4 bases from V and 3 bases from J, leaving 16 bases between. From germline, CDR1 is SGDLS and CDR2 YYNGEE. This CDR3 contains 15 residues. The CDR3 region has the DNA TGTGCCAGCAGCTTTAGGGGGGCTAGGGACACTGAAGCTTTCTTT. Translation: CASSFRGARDTEAFF.

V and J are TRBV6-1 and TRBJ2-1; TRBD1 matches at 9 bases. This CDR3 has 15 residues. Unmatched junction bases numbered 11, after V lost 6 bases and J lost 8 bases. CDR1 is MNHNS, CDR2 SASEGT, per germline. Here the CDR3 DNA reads TGTGCCAGCAGGCGCTCGGGACAGGGTTTTTATGAGCAGTTCTTC. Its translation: CASRRSGQGFYEQFF.

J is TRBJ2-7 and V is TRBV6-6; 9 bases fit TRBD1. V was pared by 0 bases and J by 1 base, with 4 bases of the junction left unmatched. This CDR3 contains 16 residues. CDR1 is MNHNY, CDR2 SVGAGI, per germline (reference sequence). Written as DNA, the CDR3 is TGTGCCAGCAGTTACTCCTGGGACAGGGTTTCCTACGAGCAGTACTTC. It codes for CASSYSWDRVSYEQYF.

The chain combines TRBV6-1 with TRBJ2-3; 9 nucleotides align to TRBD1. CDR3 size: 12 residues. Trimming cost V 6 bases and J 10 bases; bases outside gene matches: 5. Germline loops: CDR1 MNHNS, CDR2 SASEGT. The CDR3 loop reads CASRTGTGSQYF. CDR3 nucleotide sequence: TGTGCCAGCAGGACCGGGACAGGGTCGCAGTATTTT.

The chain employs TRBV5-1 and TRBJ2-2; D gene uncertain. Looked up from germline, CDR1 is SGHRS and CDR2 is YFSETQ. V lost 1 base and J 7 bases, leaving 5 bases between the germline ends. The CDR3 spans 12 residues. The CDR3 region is CASSLTDGELFF. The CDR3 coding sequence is TGCGCCAGCAGCTTGACAGACGGGGAGCTGTTTTTT.

The CDR3: CASSQGLGFQETQYF. The CDR3 coding sequence is TGCGCCAGCAGCCAAGGTTTAGGATTTCAAGAGACCCAGTACTTC. The chain recombines TRBV4-1 with TRBJ2-5; D is unclear. The germline V gene has CDR1 MGHRA and CDR2 YSYEKL. Between the trimmed V and J ends, which lost 1 base and 2 bases, there was a span of 11 bases. The CDR3 loop spans 15 amino acids.

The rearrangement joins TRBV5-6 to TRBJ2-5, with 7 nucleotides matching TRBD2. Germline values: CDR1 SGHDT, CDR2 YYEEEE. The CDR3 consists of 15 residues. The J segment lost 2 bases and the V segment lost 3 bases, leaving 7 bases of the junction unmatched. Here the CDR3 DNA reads TGTGCCAGCAGCTCCTTAACTAGCGATCAAGAGACCCAGTACTTC. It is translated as CASSSLTSDQETQYF. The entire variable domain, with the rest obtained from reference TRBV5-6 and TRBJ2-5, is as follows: DAGVTQSPTHLIKTRGQQVTLRCSPKSGHDTVSWYQQALGQGPQFIFQYYEEEERQRGNFPDRFSGHQFPNYSSELNVNALLLGDSALYLCASSSLTSDQETQYFGPGTRLLVL.

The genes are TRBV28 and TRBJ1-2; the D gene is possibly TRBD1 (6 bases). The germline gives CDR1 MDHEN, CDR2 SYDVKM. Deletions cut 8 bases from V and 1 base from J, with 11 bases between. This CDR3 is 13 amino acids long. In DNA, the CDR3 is TGTGCCAGCCAAAAGGGGGTTAACTATGGCTACACCTTC. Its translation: CASQKGVNYGYTF.

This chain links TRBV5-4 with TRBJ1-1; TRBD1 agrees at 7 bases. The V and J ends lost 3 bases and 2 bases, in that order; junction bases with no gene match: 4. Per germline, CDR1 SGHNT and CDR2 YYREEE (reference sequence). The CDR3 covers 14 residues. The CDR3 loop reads CASSSPGGNTEAFF. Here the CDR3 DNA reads TGTGCCAGCAGCTCTCCAGGGGGTAACACTGAAGCTTTCTTT.

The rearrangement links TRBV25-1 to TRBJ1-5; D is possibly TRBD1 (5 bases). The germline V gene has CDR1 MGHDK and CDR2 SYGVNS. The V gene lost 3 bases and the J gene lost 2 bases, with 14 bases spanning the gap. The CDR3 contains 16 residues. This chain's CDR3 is CASSDGTGWGNQPQHF. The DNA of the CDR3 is TGTGCCAGCAGTGACGGGACTGGCTGGGGCAATCAGCCCCAGCATTTT.

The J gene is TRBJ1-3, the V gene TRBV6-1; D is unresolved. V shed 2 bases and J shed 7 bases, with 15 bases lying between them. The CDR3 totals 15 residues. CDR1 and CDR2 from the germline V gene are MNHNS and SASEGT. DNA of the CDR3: TGTGCCAGCAGTGAAACTTCCATCTTGCGGAACACCATATATTTT. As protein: CASSETSILRNTIYF.

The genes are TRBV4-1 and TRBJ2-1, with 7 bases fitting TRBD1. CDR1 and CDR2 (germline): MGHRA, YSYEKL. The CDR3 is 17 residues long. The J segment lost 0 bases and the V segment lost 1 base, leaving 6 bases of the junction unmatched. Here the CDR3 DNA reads TGCGCCAGCAGCCAAGGAGAGACAGGGATCTCCTACAATGAGCAGTTCTTC. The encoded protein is CASSQGETGISYNEQFF.

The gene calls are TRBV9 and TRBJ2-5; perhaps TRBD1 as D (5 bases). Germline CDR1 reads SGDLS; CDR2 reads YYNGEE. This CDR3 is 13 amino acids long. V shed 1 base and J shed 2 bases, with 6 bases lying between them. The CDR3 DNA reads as TGTGCCAGCAGCGTACCAGGGCAAGAGACCCAGTACTTC. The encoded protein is CASSVPGQETQYF.

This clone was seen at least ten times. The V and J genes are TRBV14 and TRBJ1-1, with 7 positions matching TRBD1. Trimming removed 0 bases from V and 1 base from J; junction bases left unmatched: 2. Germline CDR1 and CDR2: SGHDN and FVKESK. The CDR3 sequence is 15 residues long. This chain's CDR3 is CASSQEPGGNTEAFF. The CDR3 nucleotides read TGTGCCAGCAGCCAAGAACCAGGGGGGAACACTGAAGCTTTCTTT. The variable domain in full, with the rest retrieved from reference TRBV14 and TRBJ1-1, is EAGVTQFPSHSVIEKGQTVTLRCDPISGHDNLYWYRRVMGKEIKFLLHFVKESKQDESGMPNNRFLAERTGGTYSTLKVQPAELEDSGVYFCASSQEPGGNTEAFFGQGTRLTVV.

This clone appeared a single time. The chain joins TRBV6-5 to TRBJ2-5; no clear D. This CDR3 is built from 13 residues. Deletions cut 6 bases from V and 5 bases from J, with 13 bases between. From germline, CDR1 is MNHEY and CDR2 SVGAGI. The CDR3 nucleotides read TGTGCCAGCAGAATTCCTGCTCTGGAGACCCAGTACTTC. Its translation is CASRIPALETQYF.